One and the same sample provided the 20 T cell receptor beta chains below, sequenced in a study of PD-1 blockade in classical Hodgkin lymphoma. The time point was: cycle 4 day 1 (C4D1), after less than 7 weeks of nivolumab. Brentuximab vedotin exposure varied, and every patient relapsed after autologous stem cell transplantation. Sequencing was performed with immunoSEQ multiplex PCR; in TCRdb, only in-frame clones are kept and a portion is missing. The repertoire includes some 19,000 clones, over 75% of them detected once, and about 22% sits in the top ten. The sequences come from peripheral blood mononuclear cells (PBMCs), collected before the fourth cycle of nivolumab. The receptors shown here come from a human donor with classical Hodgkin lymphoma.

This chain connects TRBV2 to TRBJ1-1; weak D call: TRBD1 (6 bases). V gave up 7 bases and J gave up 1 base, with 19 bases separating them. This CDR3 is built from 16 residues. Germline CDR1 reads SNHLY; CDR2 reads FYNNEI. CDR3 protein: CASIVVGIQGNTEAFF. DNA of the CDR3: TGTGCCAGCATTGTTGTGGGGATACAGGGGAACACTGAAGCTTTCTTT.

To note about this clone: In this CDR3 the conserved last residue, phenylalanine or tryptophan, is missing, so a read error is likely. Because the CDR3's place on the DNA is in doubt, the DNA is left out and the CDR3 is given as listed by TCRdb. This chain links TRBV23-1 with TRBJ2-7; no check of the table's D call, TRBD1, against the DNA was made. TRBV23-1 is flagged as an ORF with uncertain function. The CDR3 region is 13 residues in length, termini included. CDR3 loop: CASTQGGESTSQL.

CDR3 sequence reads: CAWSYTGNQPQHF. Here the CDR3 DNA reads TGTGCCTGGAGTTATACAGGGAATCAGCCCCAGCATTTT. This chain joins TRBV30 and TRBJ1-5, with D perhaps matching TRBD1 (6 bases). This CDR3 is built from 13 residues. With 2 bases removed from V and 4 bases from J, the gap between germline ends came to 9 bases. CDR1 is GTSNPN, CDR2 SVGIG, per germline (reference sequence).

V and J are TRBV27 and TRBJ2-6; D possibly matches TRBD1 or TRBD2 (5 bases each). The germline CDR1 and CDR2 sequences are MNHEY and SMNVEV (reference sequence). Deletions cut 3 bases from V and 1 base from J, with 16 bases between. The CDR3 is made up of 18 amino acids. DNA for the CDR3: TGTGCCAGCAGTTTTCGGGGCCTTCGTCCTTCTGGGGCCAACGTCCTGACTTTC. Its translation is CASSFRGLRPSGANVLTF.

Only one count was recorded for this clone. The chain employs TRBV7-2 and TRBJ1-3; perhaps TRBD1 as D (5 bases). Germline CDR1 and CDR2: SGHTA and FQGNSA. Trimming took 3 bases from V and 4 from J, leaving 10 bases between them. The CDR3 runs to 14 residues. CDR3 in amino acids: CASSFSGRGNTIYF. The CDR3 nucleotides read TGTGCCAGCAGCTTTTCAGGGAGAGGAAACACCATATATTTT.

The chain carries TRBV29-1 and TRBJ2-1, with TRBD2 matching over 7 bases. Germline lookup yields CDR1 SQVTM and CDR2 ANQGSEA. The CDR3 is 10 residues long. With V trimmed by 7 bases and J by 10 bases, 4 bases remained unmatched. Here the CDR3 reads CSGGTNEQFF. DNA of the CDR3: TGCAGCGGGGGGACTAACGAGCAGTTCTTC.

V is TRBV30 and J is TRBJ1-4; D is unresolved. Germline CDR1 reads GTSNPN; CDR2 reads SVGIG (reference sequence). The CDR3 totals 11 residues. V was pared by 0 bases and J by 8 bases, with 4 bases between. The CDR3 DNA reads as TGTGCCTGGAGTGTAACAGAAAAACTGTTTTTT. This translates into CAWSVTEKLFF. Full variable domain (missing parts from reference TRBV30 and TRBJ1-4): SQTIHQWPATLVQPVGSPLSLECTVEGTSNPNLYWYRQAAGRGLQLLFYSVGIGQISSEVPQNLSASRPQDRQFILSSKKLLLSDSGFYLCAWSVTEKLFFGSGTQLSVL.

The CDR3 nucleotides are TGTGCCAGCAGCACCTACAGGACTAGCGGGAGGGACGCGGAGACCCAGTACTTC. This encodes CASSTYRTSGRDAETQYF. This chain connects TRBV7-6 to TRBJ2-5; TRBD2 aligns across 15 bases. J gave up 5 bases and V 5 bases, and 12 bases lay outside the gene matches. The CDR3 extends over 18 amino acids. From germline, CDR1 is SGHVS and CDR2 FNYEAQ. Complete variable domain (other parts from reference TRBV7-6 and TRBJ2-5): GAGVSQSPRYKVTKRGQDVALRCDPISGHVSLYWYRQALGQGPEFLTYFNYEAQQDKSGLPNDRFSAERPEGSISTLTIQRTEQRDSAMYRCASSTYRTSGRDAETQYFGPGTRLLVL.

V and J are TRBV5-1 and TRBJ1-4, with no clear D. V was cut by 5 bases and J by 0 bases, with 11 bases left in between. Germline V gene data show CDR1 as SGHRS and CDR2 as YFSETQ. This CDR3 has 15 residues. CDR3 nucleotide sequence: TGCGCCAGCAGGTACGATTGGACAACTAATGAAAAACTGTTTTTT. This gives the protein CASRYDWTTNEKLFF.

The CDR3 DNA reads as TGTGCCAGCAGCTTAGAGAAGGGTTGGGATACGCAGTATTTT. This gives the protein CASSLEKGWDTQYF. V gene TRBV11-3 combines with J gene TRBJ2-3; D remains unclear. CDR1 and CDR2 (germline): SGHNT, YENEEA. Deletions cut 0 bases from V and 6 bases from J, with 10 bases between. The CDR3 is made up of 14 amino acids.

The rearrangement links TRBV5-1 to TRBJ2-6, with D unresolved. The CDR3 consists of 14 residues. V was pared by 1 base and J by 4 bases, with 6 bases between. Germline-derived CDR1 and CDR2 are SGHRS and YFSETQ. The CDR3 is CASSLSAGANVLTF. The CDR3, as DNA: TGCGCCAGCAGCTTGTCGGCCGGGGCCAACGTCCTGACTTTC. Full variable domain (missing parts from reference TRBV5-1 and TRBJ2-6): KAGVTQTPRYLIKTRGQQVTLSCSPISGHRSVSWYQQTPGQGLQFLFEYFSETQRNKGNFPGRFSGRQFSNSRSEMNVSTLELGDSALYLCASSLSAGANVLTFGAGSRLTVL.

V usage is TRBV4-2 and J usage is TRBJ1-1; TRBD1 is a possible D gene (6 bases). Trimming cost V 4 bases and J 13 bases, with 19 bases left between them. The germline V gene has CDR1 LGHNA and CDR2 YNFKEQ. CDR3 length: 13 amino acids. The CDR3 region has the DNA TGTGCCAGCAGCCCACCGGCGCAGGGGAAGGGTTTCTTT. Its protein product is CASSPPAQGKGFF.

The chain joins TRBV7-6 to TRBJ2-7; possibly TRBD1 for D (6 bases). The CDR3 length is 15 residues. Germline loops: CDR1 SGHVS, CDR2 FNYEAQ. V dropped 5 bases and J dropped 2 bases, with 16 bases sitting between them. This CDR3 reads CASSTGQWVAYEQYF. In DNA form, the CDR3 reads TGTGCCAGCAGCACCGGACAGTGGGTAGCCTACGAGCAGTACTTC.

V is TRBV27 and J is TRBJ1-2; no firm D call. The CDR3 has 14 residues. Trimming took 7 bases from V and 0 from J, leaving 12 bases between them. Germline CDR1 and CDR2: MNHEY and SMNVEV (reference sequence). The CDR3 DNA reads TGTGCCAGCAAATTGACGGTAGCTAACTATGGCTACACCTTC. This translates into CASKLTVANYGYTF.

The chain combines TRBV4-3 with TRBJ2-6; 10 bases are shared with TRBD1. This CDR3 comprises 18 residues. CDR1 is LGHNA, CDR2 YSLEER, per germline. V lost 1 base to trimming and J lost 3 bases; unmatched junction nucleotides: 6. The CDR3 loop is CASSQVGTGVVGANVLTF. The CDR3 DNA reads TGCGCCAGCAGCCAAGTTGGGACAGGGGTAGTTGGGGCCAACGTCCTGACTTTC.

This clone occurred once. CDR3 sequence: CASRGAGGGQPQHF. DNA for the CDR3: TGTGCCAGTAGAGGGGCAGGGGGTGGTCAGCCCCAGCATTTT. The J gene is TRBJ1-5, the V gene TRBV19, with TRBD1 matching over 7 bases. This CDR3 is built from 14 residues. CDR1 and CDR2 from the germline V gene are LNHDA and SQIVND (reference sequence). V lost 6 bases, J lost 6 bases, and 8 bases stayed unmatched.

The rearrangement joins TRBV6-1 to TRBJ1-2; tentative D call: TRBD1 (5 bases). Trimming removed 1 base at V and 7 bases at J, with 22 bases between. The CDR3 is made up of 17 amino acids. The germline CDR1 and CDR2 sequences are MNHNS and SASEGT. Here the CDR3 reads CASSEGLLGLRKGGYTF. The CDR3 bases are TGTGCCAGCAGTGAAGGACTTTTGGGGCTACGTAAGGGTGGCTACACCTTC.

The chain links TRBV25-1 to TRBJ2-7; D is undetermined. CDR1 is MGHDK, CDR2 SYGVNS, per germline. This CDR3 has 13 amino acids. V was trimmed by 6 bases and J by 0 bases, leaving 9 bases between them. The CDR3 protein is CASSDTHSYEQYF. CDR3 DNA sequence: TGTGCCAGCAGCGATACGCACTCCTACGAGCAGTACTTC.

The chain employs TRBV27 and TRBJ2-1; D unclear. Germline CDR1 MNHEY, CDR2 SMNVEV (reference sequence). CDR3 size: 18 residues. V lost 0 bases and J lost 0, with 15 bases in between. CDR3 sequence (DNA): TGTGCCAGCAGTTTATCGGGTCGGCGGTTGGGCTCCTACAATGAGCAGTTCTTC. Translating it yields CASSLSGRRLGSYNEQFF.

V and J are TRBV14 and TRBJ1-2, with 11 bases aligning to TRBD1. Germline CDR1 reads SGHDN; CDR2 reads FVKESK. CDR3 length: 15 amino acids. V gave up 4 bases and J gave up 4 bases; unmatched junction bases: 5. The CDR3, as DNA: TGTGCCAGCAGCCTCCCGGGACAGGGGGTCTATGGCTACACCTTC. This encodes CASSLPGQGVYGYTF.